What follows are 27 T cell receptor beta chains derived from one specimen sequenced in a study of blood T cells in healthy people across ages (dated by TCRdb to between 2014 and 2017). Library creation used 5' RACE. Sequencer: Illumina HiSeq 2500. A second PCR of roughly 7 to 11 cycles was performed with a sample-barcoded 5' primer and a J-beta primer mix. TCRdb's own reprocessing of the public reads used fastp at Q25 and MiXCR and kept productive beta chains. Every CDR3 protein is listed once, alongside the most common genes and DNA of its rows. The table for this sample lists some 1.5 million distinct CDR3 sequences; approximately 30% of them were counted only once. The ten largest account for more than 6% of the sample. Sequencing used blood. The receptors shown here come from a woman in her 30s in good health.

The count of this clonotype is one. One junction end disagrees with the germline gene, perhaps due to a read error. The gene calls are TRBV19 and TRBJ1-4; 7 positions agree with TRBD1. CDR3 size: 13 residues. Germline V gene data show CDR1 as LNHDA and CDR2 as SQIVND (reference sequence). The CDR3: CASLKTGDEKLFF. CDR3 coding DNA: TGCGCCAGCCTAAAAACAGGGGATGAAAAACTGTTTTTT.

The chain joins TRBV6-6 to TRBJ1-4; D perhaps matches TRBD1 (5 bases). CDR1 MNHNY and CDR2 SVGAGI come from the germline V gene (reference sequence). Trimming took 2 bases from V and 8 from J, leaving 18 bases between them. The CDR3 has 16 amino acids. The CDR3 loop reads CASSYTAGQPWEKLFF. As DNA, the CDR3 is TGTGCCAGCAGTTACACGGCGGGGCAGCCATGGGAAAAACTGTTTTTT.

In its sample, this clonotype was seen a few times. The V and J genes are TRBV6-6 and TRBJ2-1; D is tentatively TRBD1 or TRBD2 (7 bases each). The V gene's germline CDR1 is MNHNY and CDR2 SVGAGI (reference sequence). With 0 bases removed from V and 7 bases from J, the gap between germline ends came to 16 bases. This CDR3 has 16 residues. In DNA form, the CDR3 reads TGTGCCAGCAGTTACTCGGGAGGGGGCCAGGTAAATGAGCAGTTCTTC. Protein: CASSYSGGGQVNEQFF.

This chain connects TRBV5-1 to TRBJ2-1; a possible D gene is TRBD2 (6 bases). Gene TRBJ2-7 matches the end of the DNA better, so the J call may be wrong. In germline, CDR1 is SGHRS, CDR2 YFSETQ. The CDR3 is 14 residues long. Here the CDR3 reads CASSVPGLINEQYF. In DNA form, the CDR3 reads TGCGCCAGCAGCGTACCGGGACTCATTAATGAGCAGTACTTC.

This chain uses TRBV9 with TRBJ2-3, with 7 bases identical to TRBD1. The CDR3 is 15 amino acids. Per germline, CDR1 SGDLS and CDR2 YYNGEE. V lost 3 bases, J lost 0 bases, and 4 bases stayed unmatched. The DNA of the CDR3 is TGTGCCAGCAGCGAACAGGGGTCTAGCACAGATACGCAGTATTTT. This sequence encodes CASSEQGSSTDTQYF.

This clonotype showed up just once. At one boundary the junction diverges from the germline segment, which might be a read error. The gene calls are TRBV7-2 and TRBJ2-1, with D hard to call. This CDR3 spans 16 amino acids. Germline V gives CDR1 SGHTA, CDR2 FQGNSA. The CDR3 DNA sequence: TGTGCCAACAGCTCCCGGACCAGTGTTATCTACAATGAGCAGTTCTTC. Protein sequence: CANSSRTSVIYNEQFF.

As DNA, the CDR3 is TGCGCCAGCAGTGAGTCTGTGGGGAGCACTGAAGCTTTCTTT. Translated, it gives CASSESVGSTEAFF. The rearrangement uses TRBV10-2 and TRBJ1-1; D ambiguous. V lost 0 bases and J lost 4, with 9 bases in between. Germline lookup yields CDR1 WSHSY and CDR2 SAAADI. The CDR3 contains 14 residues.

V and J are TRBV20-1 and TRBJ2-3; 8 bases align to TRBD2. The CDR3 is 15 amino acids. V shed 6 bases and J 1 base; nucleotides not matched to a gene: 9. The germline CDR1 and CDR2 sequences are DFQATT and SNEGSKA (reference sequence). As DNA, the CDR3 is TGCAGTGCCCCCGGATTCGGGAGGGGCACAGATACGCAGTATTTT. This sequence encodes CSAPGFGRGTDTQYF.

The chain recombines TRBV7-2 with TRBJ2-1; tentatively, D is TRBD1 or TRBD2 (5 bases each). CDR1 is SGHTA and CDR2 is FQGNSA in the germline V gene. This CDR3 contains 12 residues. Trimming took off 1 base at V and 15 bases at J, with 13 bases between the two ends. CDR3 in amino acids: CASSLVQGGGFF. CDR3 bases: TGTGCCAGCAGCTTAGTTCAGGGTGGGGGGTTCTTC. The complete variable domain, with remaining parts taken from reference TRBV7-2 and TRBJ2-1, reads GAGVSQSPSNKVTEKGKDVELRCDPISGHTALYWYRQSLGQGLEFLIYFQGNSAPDKSGLPSDRFSAERTGGSVSTLTIQRTQQEDSAVYLCASSLVQGGGFFGPGTRLTVL.

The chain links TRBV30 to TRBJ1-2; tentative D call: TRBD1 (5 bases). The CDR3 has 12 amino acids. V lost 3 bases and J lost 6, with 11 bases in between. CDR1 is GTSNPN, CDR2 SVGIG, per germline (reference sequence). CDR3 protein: CAWSGTYDGYTF. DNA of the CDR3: TGTGCCTGGAGCGGGACGTACGATGGCTACACCTTC.

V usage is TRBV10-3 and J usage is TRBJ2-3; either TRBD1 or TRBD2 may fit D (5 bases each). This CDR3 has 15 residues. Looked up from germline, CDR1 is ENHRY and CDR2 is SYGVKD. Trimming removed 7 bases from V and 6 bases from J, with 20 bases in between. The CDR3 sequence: CAINDPGTGKDTQYF. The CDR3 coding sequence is TGTGCCATCAACGACCCCGGGACGGGGAAGGATACGCAGTATTTT.

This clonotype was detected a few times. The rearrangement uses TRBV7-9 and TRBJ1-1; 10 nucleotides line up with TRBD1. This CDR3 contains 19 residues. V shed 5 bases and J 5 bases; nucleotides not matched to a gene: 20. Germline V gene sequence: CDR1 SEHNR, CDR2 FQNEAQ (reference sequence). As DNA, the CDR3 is TGTGCCAGCAGCGTACCCATAATCCGAGGACAGGGGGTTCGAACTGAAGCTTTCTTT. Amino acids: CASSVPIIRGQGVRTEAFF.

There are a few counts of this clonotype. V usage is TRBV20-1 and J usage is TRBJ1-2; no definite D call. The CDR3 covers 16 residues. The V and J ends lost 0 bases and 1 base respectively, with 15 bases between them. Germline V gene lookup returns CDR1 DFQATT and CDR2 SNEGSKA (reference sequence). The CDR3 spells CSAREEESLLNYGYTF. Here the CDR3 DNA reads TGCAGTGCTAGAGAGGAGGAGTCCCTGCTTAACTATGGCTACACCTTC.

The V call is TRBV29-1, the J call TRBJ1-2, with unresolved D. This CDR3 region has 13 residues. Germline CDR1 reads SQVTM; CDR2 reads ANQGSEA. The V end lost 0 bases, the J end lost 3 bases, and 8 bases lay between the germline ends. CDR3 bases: TGCAGCGTTGAAGATACCCGGTACTATGGCTACACCTTC. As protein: CSVEDTRYYGYTF.

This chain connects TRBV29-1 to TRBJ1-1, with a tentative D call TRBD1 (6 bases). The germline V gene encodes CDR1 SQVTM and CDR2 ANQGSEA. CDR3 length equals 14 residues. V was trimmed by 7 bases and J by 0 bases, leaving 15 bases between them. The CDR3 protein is CSAGGASVNTEAFF. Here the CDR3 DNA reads TGCAGCGCCGGGGGGGCGAGCGTGAACACTGAAGCTTTCTTT.

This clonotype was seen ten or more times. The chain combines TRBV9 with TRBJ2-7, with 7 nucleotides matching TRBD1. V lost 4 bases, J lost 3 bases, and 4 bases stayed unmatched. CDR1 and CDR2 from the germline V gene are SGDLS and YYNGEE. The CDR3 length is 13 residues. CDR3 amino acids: CASSMSGGYEQYF. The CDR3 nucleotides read TGTGCCAGCAGCATGTCAGGGGGCTACGAGCAGTACTTC.

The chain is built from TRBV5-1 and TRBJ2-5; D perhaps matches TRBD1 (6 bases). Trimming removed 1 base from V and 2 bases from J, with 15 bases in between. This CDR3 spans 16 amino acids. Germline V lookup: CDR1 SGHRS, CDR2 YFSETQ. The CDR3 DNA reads TGCGCCAGCAGCTTGAAGGGGGACCAACCGCAAGAGACCCAGTACTTC. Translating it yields CASSLKGDQPQETQYF.

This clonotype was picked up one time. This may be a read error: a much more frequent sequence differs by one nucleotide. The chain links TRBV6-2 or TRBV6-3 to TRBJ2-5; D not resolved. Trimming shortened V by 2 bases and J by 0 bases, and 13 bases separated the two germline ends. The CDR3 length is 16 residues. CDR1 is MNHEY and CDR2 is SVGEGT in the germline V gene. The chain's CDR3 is CASSYENSLYQETQYF. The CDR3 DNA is TGTGCCAGCAGTTACGAGAACTCCTTGTACCAAGAGACCCAGTACTTC.

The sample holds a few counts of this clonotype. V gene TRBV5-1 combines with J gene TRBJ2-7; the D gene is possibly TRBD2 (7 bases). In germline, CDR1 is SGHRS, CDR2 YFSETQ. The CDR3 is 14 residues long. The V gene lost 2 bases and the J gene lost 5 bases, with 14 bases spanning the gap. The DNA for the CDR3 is TGCGCCAGCAGCTTACGGGGGGCAATGAACGAGCAGTACTTC. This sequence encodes CASSLRGAMNEQYF.

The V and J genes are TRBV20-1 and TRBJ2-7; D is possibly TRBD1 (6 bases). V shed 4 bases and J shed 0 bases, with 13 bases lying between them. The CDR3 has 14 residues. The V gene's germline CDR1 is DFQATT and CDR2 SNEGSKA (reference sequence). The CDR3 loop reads CSAIGGMSSYEQYF. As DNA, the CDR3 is TGCAGTGCTATAGGGGGTATGAGCTCCTACGAGCAGTACTTC.

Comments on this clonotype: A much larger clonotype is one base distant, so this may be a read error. CDR3 nucleotide sequence: TGTGCCGGCAGATCTCTCAGGGGTCCCCAATACAATGAGCAGTTCTTC. This encodes CAGRSLRGPQYNEQFF. V and J are TRBV12-3 or TRBV12-4 and TRBJ2-1; tentatively, D is TRBD1 (6 bases). CDR3 length: 16 amino acids.

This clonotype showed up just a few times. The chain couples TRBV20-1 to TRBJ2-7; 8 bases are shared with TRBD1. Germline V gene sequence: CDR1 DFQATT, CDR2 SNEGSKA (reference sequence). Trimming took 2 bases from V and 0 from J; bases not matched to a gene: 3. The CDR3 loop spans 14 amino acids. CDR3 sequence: CSARNDRGSYEQYF. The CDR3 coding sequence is TGCAGTGCTAGAAACGACAGGGGCTCCTACGAGCAGTACTTC.

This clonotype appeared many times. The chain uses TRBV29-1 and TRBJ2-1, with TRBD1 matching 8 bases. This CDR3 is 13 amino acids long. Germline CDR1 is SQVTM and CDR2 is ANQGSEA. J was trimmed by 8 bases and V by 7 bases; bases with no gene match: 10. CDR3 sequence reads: CSASGTGGDEQFF. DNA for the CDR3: TGCAGCGCCTCCGGGACAGGAGGCGATGAGCAGTTCTTC.

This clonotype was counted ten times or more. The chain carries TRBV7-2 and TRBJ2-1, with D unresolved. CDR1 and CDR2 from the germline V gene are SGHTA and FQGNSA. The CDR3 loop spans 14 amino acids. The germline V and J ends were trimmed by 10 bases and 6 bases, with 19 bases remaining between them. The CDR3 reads CATLKGRASNEQFF. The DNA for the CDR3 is TGTGCCACTTTAAAAGGGCGAGCCTCCAATGAGCAGTTCTTC.

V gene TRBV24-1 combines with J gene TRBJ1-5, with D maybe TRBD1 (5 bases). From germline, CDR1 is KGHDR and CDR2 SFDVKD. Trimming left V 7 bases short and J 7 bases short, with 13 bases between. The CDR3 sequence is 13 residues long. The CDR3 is CATSARGGQPQHF. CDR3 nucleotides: TGTGCCACCAGCGCTAGGGGAGGACAGCCCCAGCATTTT.

This CDR3 is CSARGSAGQGYEQYF. The DNA for the CDR3 is TGCAGTGCTAGGGGATCCGCAGGACAGGGTTACGAGCAGTACTTC. The chain employs TRBV20-1 and TRBJ2-5; 8 positions match TRBD1. The end of the DNA aligns better with TRBJ2-7, so the J call may be wrong. Germline V gives CDR1 DFQATT, CDR2 SNEGSKA (reference sequence). CDR3 length equals 15 residues.

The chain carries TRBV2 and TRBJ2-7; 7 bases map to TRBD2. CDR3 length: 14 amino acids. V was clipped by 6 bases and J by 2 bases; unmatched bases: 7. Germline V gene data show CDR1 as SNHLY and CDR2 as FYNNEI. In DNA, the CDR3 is TGTGCCAGCAGACCCGGGACTACAACCTACGAGCAGTACTTC. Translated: CASRPGTTTYEQYF.